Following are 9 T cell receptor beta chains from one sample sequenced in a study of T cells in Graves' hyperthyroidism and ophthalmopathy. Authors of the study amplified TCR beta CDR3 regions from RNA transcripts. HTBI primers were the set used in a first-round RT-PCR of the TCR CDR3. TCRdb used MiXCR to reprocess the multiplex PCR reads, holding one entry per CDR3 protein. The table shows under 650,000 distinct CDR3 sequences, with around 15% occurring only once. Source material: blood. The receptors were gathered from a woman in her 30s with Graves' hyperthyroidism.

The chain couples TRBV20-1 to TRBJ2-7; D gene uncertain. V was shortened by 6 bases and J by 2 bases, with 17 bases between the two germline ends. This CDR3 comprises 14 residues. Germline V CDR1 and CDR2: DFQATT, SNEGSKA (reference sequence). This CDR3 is CSAGTGPGPYEQYF. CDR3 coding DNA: TGCAGTGCCGGAACTGGACCCGGGCCCTACGAGCAGTACTTC.

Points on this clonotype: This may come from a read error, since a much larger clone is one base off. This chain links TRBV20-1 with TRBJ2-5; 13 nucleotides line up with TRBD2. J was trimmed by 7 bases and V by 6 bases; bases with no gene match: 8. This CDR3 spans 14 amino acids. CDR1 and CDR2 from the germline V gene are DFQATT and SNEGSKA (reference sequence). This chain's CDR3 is CSAIGLAGDGTQYF. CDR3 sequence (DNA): TGCAGTGCCATTGGACTAGCGGGAGATGGGACCCAGTACTTC.

The CDR3 here is CASSYRGTTNEQFF. Here the CDR3 DNA reads TGTGCCAGCAGTTACAGAGGAACGACCAATGAGCAGTTCTTC. The chain is built from TRBV6-2 or TRBV6-3 and TRBJ2-1; D not resolved. The germline gives CDR1 MNHEY, CDR2 SVGEGT. The CDR3 length is 14 residues. V lost 2 bases to trimming and J lost 6 bases, with 11 bases between them.

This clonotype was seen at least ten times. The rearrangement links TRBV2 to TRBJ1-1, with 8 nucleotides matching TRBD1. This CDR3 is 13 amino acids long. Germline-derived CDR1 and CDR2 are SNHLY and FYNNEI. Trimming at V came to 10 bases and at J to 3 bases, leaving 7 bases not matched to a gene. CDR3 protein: CATRQGWDTEAFF. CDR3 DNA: TGTGCCACCAGACAGGGGTGGGACACTGAAGCTTTCTTT.

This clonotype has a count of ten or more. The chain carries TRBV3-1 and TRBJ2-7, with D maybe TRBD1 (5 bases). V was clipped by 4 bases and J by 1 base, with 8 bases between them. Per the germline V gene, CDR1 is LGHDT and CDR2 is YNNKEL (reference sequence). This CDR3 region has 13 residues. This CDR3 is CASSPTVSYEQYF. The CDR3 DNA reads TGTGCCAGCAGCCCGACAGTGTCCTACGAGCAGTACTTC.

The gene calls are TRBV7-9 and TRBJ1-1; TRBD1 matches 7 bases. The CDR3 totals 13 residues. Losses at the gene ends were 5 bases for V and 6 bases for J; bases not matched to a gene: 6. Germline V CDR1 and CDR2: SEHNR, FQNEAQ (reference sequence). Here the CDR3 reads CASSRPTGAEAFF. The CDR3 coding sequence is TGTGCCAGCAGCCGCCCCACAGGGGCTGAAGCTTTCTTT.

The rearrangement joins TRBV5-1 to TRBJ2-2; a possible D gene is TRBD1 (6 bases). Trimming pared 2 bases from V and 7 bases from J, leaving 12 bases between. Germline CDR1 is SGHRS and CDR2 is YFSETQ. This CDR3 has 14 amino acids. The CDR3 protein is CASSFQGKDGELFF. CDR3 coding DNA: TGCGCCAGCAGCTTTCAGGGGAAGGACGGGGAGCTGTTTTTT.

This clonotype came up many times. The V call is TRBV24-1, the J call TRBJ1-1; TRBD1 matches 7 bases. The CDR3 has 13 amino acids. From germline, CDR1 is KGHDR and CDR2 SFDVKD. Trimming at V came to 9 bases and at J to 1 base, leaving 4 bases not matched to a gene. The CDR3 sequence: CATADRRNTEAFF. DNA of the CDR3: TGTGCCACCGCGGACAGGCGGAACACTGAAGCTTTCTTT.

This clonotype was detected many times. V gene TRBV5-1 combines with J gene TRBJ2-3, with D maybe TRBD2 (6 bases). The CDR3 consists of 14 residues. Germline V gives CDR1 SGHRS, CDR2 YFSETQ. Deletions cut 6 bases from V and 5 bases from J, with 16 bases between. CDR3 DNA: TGCGCCAGCACCCCCACCTTGGGGGGAGATACGCAGTATTTT. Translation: CASTPTLGGDTQYF. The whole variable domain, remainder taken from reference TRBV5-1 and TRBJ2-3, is KAGVTQTPRYLIKTRGQQVTLSCSPISGHRSVSWYQQTPGQGLQFLFEYFSETQRNKGNFPGRFSGRQFSNSRSEMNVSTLELGDSALYLCASTPTLGGDTQYFGPGTRLTVL.